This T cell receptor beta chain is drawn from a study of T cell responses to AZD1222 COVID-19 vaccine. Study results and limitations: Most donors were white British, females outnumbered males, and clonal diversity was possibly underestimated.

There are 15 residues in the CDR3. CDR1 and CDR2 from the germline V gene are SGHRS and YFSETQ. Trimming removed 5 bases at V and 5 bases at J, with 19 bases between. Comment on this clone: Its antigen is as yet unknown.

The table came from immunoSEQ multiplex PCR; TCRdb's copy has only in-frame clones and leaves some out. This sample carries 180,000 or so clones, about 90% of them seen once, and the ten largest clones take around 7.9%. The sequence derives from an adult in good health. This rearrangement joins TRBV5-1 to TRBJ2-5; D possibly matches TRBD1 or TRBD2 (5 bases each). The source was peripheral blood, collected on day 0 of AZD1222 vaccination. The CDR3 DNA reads TGCGCCAGCAGTTTGCAACCCGGGGACCTGGAGACCCAGTACTTC. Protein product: CASSLQPGDLETQYF.